The rows below give T cell receptor beta chains drawn from one sample of a study of T-cell memory formation after mild COVID-19. One entry per CDR3 protein results from TCRdb running MiXCR on the 5' RACE reads. The data contain about 560,000 distinct CDR3 sequences, about 22% of them singletons. Sample: PBMCs or a T cell subset sorted from them (not recorded which). Receptors were obtained from an adult woman who had mild COVID-19 (a few samples of this study predate the infection). Cell type and time point are not known. Each CDR3 is given with its conserved first and last residue. Each record gives: J gene, clone size, V gene, CDR3 length, D gene, CDR3 protein, CDR3 DNA. The D gene is left open where the match is weak. Size values are once, few and many counts, or a class for expanded clones, and some rows have none.

J gene: TRBJ2-3
clone size: .
V gene: TRBV7-2
CDR3 length: 15
D gene: .
CDR3 protein: CASSLITTSTDTQYF
CDR3 DNA: TGTGCCAGCAGCTTGATTACCACTAGCACAGATACGCAGTATTTT

J gene: TRBJ2-1
clone size: .
V gene: TRBV7-9
CDR3 length: 14
D gene: TRBD1
CDR3 protein: CASSLLTGGGEQFF
CDR3 DNA: TGTGCCAGCAGCTTATTGACAGGGGGTGGTGAGCAGTTCTTC

J gene: TRBJ2-5
clone size: many
V gene: TRBV6-5
CDR3 length: 13
D gene: .
CDR3 protein: CASSPEGSKTQYF
CDR3 DNA: TGTGCCAGCAGCCCCGAGGGGAGTAAGACCCAGTACTTC

J gene: TRBJ1-1
clone size: few
V gene: TRBV21-1
CDR3 length: 13
D gene: .
CDR3 protein: CASSKDPGSEAFF
CDR3 DNA: TGTGCCAGCAGCAAAGATCCGGGGTCTGAAGCTTTCTTT

J gene: TRBJ1-1
clone size: .
V gene: TRBV6-5
CDR3 length: 15
D gene: .
CDR3 protein: CASSPPTGWDTEAFF
CDR3 DNA: TGTGCCAGCAGCCCCCCCACAGGGTGGGACACTGAAGCTTTCTTT

J gene: TRBJ2-7
clone size: .
V gene: TRBV7-6
CDR3 length: 14
D gene: .
CDR3 protein: CASSLGEKPYEQYF
CDR3 DNA: TGTGCCAGCAGCCTGGGAGAAAAACCCTACGAGCAGTACTTC

J gene: TRBJ2-1
clone size: few
V gene: TRBV6-2/TRBV6-3
CDR3 length: 16
D gene: TRBD2
CDR3 protein: CASRSSGLAGGGEQFF
CDR3 DNA: TGTGCCAGCAGATCCTCGGGACTAGCGGGAGGGGGCGAGCAGTTCTTC

J gene: TRBJ1-1
clone size: few
V gene: TRBV4-1
CDR3 length: 15
D gene: TRBD1
CDR3 protein: CASSQVGQRNTEAFF
CDR3 DNA: TGCGCCAGCAGCCAAGTGGGACAGCGGAACACTGAAGCTTTCTTT

J gene: TRBJ1-1
clone size: few
V gene: TRBV12-3/TRBV12-4
CDR3 length: 13
D gene: .
CDR3 protein: CASSSSGGREAFF
CDR3 DNA: TGTGCCAGCAGTTCTTCCGGGGGCCGTGAAGCTTTCTTT

J gene: TRBJ2-5
clone size: many
V gene: TRBV9
CDR3 length: 14
D gene: .
CDR3 protein: CASSVGTLGETQYF
CDR3 DNA: TGTGCCAGCAGCGTCGGCACTTTAGGGGAGACCCAGTACTTC

J gene: TRBJ1-1
clone size: .
V gene: TRBV27
CDR3 length: 12
D gene: .
CDR3 protein: CASSSTYTEAFF
CDR3 DNA: TGTGCCAGCAGCTCTACCTACACTGAAGCTTTCTTT

J gene: TRBJ2-1
clone size: many
V gene: TRBV18
CDR3 length: 15
D gene: .
CDR3 protein: CASSLGASSYNEQFF
CDR3 DNA: TGTGCCAGCTCACTCGGGGCGAGCTCCTACAATGAGCAGTTCTTC

J gene: TRBJ2-7
clone size: few
V gene: TRBV3-1
CDR3 length: 13
D gene: .
CDR3 protein: CASSQGLQYEQYF
CDR3 DNA: TGTGCCAGCAGCCAGGGACTCCAGTACGAGCAGTACTTC

J gene: TRBJ1-2
clone size: .
V gene: TRBV12-3/TRBV12-4
CDR3 length: 13
D gene: .
CDR3 protein: CASTVDSGYGYTF
CDR3 DNA: TGTGCCAGCACCGTTGACAGTGGGTATGGCTACACCTTC

J gene: TRBJ2-5
clone size: .
V gene: TRBV7-2
CDR3 length: 15
D gene: .
CDR3 protein: CASSLAPTGQETQYF
CDR3 DNA: TGTGCCAGCAGCTTAGCCCCCACAGGGCAAGAGACCCAGTACTTC

J gene: TRBJ2-7
clone size: many
V gene: TRBV24-1
CDR3 length: 11
D gene: .
CDR3 protein: CATSDSYEQYF
CDR3 DNA: TGTGCCACCAGTGATTCCTACGAGCAGTACTTC

J gene: TRBJ1-2
clone size: .
V gene: TRBV6-1
CDR3 length: 15
D gene: .
CDR3 protein: CASSWEVGTNYGYTF
CDR3 DNA: TGTGCCAGCAGTTGGGAGGTTGGGACTAACTATGGCTACACCTTC

J gene: TRBJ2-1
clone size: .
V gene: TRBV7-3
CDR3 length: 15
D gene: TRBD2
CDR3 protein: CASSRGTSVYNEQFF
CDR3 DNA: TGTGCCAGCAGCCGCGGGACTAGCGTATACAATGAGCAGTTCTTC

J gene: TRBJ2-1
clone size: .
V gene: TRBV24-1
CDR3 length: 14
D gene: TRBD1
CDR3 protein: CATSDFNRGNEQFF
CDR3 DNA: TGTGCCACCAGTGATTTCAACAGGGGGAATGAGCAGTTCTTC

J gene: TRBJ1-1
clone size: .
V gene: TRBV7-6
CDR3 length: 13
D gene: .
CDR3 protein: CASSPSANTEAFF
CDR3 DNA: TGTGCCAGCAGCCCGTCAGCGAACACTGAAGCTTTCTTT

J gene: TRBJ2-7
clone size: .
V gene: TRBV28
CDR3 length: 14
D gene: TRBD2
CDR3 protein: CASSSGGVPYEQYF
CDR3 DNA: TGTGCCAGCAGTTCGGGGGGGGTCCCCTACGAGCAGTACTTC

J gene: TRBJ1-5
clone size: .
V gene: TRBV7-9
CDR3 length: 16
D gene: TRBD1
CDR3 protein: CASSSQGQGGKEPQHF
CDR3 DNA: TGTGCCAGCAGCTCCCAAGGACAGGGAGGGAAGGAGCCCCAGCATTTT

J gene: TRBJ2-1
clone size: .
V gene: TRBV30
CDR3 length: 17
D gene: TRBD2
CDR3 protein: CAWSASLSGFSYNEQFF
CDR3 DNA: TGTGCCTGGAGCGCCTCCCTTAGCGGGTTCTCCTACAATGAGCAGTTCTTC

J gene: TRBJ2-5
clone size: .
V gene: TRBV2
CDR3 length: 13
D gene: .
CDR3 protein: CASTRREQETQYF
CDR3 DNA: TGTGCCAGCACCCGTCGGGAGCAAGAGACCCAGTACTTC

J gene: TRBJ1-5
clone size: few
V gene: TRBV20-1
CDR3 length: 12
D gene: .
CDR3 protein: CSASTRDQPQHF
CDR3 DNA: TGCAGTGCTAGCACCAGGGATCAGCCCCAGCATTTT

J gene: TRBJ2-2
clone size: few
V gene: TRBV29-1
CDR3 length: 16
D gene: .
CDR3 protein: CSVDRLQGISTGELFF
CDR3 DNA: TGCAGCGTTGACCGGCTTCAGGGCATCAGCACCGGGGAGCTGTTTTTT